This T cell receptor (beta chain) appears in the sequencing data of a study of Graves' ophthalmopathy and Graves' hyperthyroidism. Study overall: Stable hyperthyroidism referred to disease that showed no ophthalmopathy within 18 months of follow-up. Study observations and caveats: The model's ophthalmopathy progression predictions had more than 55% sensitivity and less than 75% specificity. Ophthalmopathy could be told apart from stable hyperthyroidism by a 13-signature model (about 90% sensitivity, 70% to 84% specificity).

RNA served as the template for amplifying TCR beta CDR3 regions. HTBI primers served in a first-round RT-PCR, which a second-round multiplex PCR followed. TCRdb passed the multiplex PCR reads through MiXCR, listing each CDR3 protein once. The sample holds a few hundred thousand distinct CDR3 sequences, less than 45% seen once. This clonotype was found many times. Antigen: not known. This CDR3 region has 19 residues. Germline V CDR1 and CDR2: SGHVS, FQNEAQ. Trimming took off 1 base at V and 0 bases at J, with 16 bases between the two ends. V and J are TRBV7-8 and TRBJ2-6; no firm D call. The sequence came from an adult man with Graves' hyperthyroidism. Sequences were obtained from peripheral blood or thyroid tissue (not recorded which). The CDR3 bases are TGTGCCAGCAGCTTAGAGTTGGCGCGGACGGTCTCTGGGGCCAACGTCCTGACTTTC. It specifies CASSLELARTVSGANVLTF.